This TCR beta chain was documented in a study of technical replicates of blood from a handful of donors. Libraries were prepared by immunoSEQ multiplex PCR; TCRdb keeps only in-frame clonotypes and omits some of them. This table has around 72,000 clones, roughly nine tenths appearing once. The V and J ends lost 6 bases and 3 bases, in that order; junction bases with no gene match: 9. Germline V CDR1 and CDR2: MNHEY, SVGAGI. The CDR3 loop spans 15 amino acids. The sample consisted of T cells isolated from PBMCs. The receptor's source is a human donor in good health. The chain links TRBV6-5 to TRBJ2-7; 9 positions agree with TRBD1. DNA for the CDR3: TGTGCCAGCAGACCACGGGACAGGGAATACTACGAGCAGTACTTC. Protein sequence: CASRPRDREYYEQYF.